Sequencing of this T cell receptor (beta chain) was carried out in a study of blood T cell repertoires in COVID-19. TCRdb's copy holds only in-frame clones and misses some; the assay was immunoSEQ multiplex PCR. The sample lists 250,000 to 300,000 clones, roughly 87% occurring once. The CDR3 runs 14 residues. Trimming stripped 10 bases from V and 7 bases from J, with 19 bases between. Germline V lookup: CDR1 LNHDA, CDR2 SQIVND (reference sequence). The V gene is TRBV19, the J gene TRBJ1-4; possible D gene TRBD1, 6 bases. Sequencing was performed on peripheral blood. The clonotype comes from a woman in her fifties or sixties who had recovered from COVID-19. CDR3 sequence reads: CATRQRGGAEKLFF. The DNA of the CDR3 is TGTGCCACCAGACAACGTGGGGGGGCTGAAAAACTGTTTTTT. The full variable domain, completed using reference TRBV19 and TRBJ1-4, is DGGITQSPKYLFRKEGQNVTLSCEQNLNHDAMYWYRQDPGQGLRLIYYSQIVNDFQKGDIAEGYSVSREKKESFPLTVTSAQKNPTAFYLCATRQRGGAEKLFFGSGTQLSVL.